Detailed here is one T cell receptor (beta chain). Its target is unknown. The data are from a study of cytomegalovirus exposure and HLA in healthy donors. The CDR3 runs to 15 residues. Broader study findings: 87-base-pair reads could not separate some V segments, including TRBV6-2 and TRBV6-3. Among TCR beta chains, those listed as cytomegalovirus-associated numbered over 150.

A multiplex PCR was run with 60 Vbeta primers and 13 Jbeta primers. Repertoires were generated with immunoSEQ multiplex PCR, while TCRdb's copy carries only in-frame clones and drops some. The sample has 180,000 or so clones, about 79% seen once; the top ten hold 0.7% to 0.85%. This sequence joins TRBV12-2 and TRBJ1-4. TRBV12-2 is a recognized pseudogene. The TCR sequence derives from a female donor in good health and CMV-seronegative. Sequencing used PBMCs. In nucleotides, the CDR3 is TGTGCAAGTCGCTTCGGGGGGGCAACTAATGAAAAACTGTTTTTT. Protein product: CASRFGGATNEKLFF.